This entry is about one TCR beta chain. In the authors' methods: Amplification from reference gene primers served as the basis for estimated nucleated cell counts. Clones were sequenced by immunoSEQ multiplex PCR, and TCRdb holds only the in-frame ones, with some missing. For V, J and clone size, that table is used; D and trimming come from the DNA. The repertoire holds about 120,000 clones, with 78% as singletons. The CDR3 consists of 19 residues. Germline CDR1 SGHDT, CDR2 YYEEEE. Deletions cut 3 bases from V and 1 base from J, with 20 bases between. The source of the sample is a study of blood T cell repertoires in COVID-19. For the study at large: The United States, Italy and Spain provided the acute and convalescent COVID-19 samples. PBMCs, B-cell-depleted T cells, or T cells provided the cDNA or gDNA that made up the material.

This chain joins TRBV5-6 and TRBJ2-6; TRBD2 is a possible D gene (6 bases). This TCR derives from a man between 65 and 85 years old with acute or convalescent COVID-19. The sample taken for sequencing was peripheral blood. The CDR3 protein is CASSSGTGRRGSGANVLTF. Written as DNA, the CDR3 is TGTGCCAGCAGCTCCGGGACGGGGAGGCGGGGTTCTGGGGCCAACGTCCTGACTTTC.